Here is one T cell receptor (beta chain) with its context. The antigen is undetermined. Clones were sequenced by immunoSEQ multiplex PCR, and TCRdb holds only the in-frame ones, with some missing. Altogether roughly 56,000 clones are present, about 88% being singletons, with the ten largest covering under 20%. This sample was included in a study of OX40 agonist ivuxolimab in advanced cancers. Study in general: Hepatocellular carcinoma, melanoma, renal cell or head and neck cancer occurred in dose-escalation patients.

General observations from the study: Expanded clones tended on average to be more numerous among CD8+ T cells than CD4+.

The CDR3 consists of 17 residues. J gave up 5 bases and V 3 bases, and 12 bases lay outside the gene matches. CDR1 is WNHNN and CDR2 is SYGVQD in the germline V gene (reference sequence). This receptor was identified in an adult with an advanced solid tumor such as melanoma, head and neck, liver or kidney cancer. The source material was CD4+ or CD8+ T cells sorted from blood, sampled in a trial of the OX40 agonist ivuxolimab. The V call is TRBV10-1, the J call TRBJ1-1, with 10 nucleotides matching TRBD1. The CDR3 sequence: CASSDWGQGPGGTEAFF. The CDR3 nucleotides are TGCGCCAGCAGTGACTGGGGACAGGGGCCGGGGGGAACTGAAGCTTTCTTT.